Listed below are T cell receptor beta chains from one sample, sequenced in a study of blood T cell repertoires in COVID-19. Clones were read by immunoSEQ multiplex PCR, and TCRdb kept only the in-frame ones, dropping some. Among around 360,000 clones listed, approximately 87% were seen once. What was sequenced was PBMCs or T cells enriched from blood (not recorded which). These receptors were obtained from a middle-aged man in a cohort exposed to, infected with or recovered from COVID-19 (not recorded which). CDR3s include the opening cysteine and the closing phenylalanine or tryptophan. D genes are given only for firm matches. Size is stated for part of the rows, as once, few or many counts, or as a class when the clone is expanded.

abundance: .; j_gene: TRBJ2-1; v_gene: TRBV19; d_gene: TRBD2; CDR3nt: TGTGCCAGTAGACTAGCGGGAGATTCCTACAATGAGCAGTTCTTC; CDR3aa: CASRLAGDSYNEQFF
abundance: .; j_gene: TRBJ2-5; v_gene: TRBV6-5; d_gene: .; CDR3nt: TGTGCCAGCAGTTCTCAGGGCCAAGAGACCCAGTACTTC; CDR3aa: CASSSQGQETQYF
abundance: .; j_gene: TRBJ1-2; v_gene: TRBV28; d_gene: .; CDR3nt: TGTGCCAGCCGAGGACAGTTCGGCTACACCTTC; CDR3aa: CASRGQFGYTF
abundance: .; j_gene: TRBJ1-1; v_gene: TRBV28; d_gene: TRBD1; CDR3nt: TGTGCCAGCAGTTCCCTGGACAGGGTAAGGAGAGCTTTCTTT; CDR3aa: CASSSLDRVRRAFF
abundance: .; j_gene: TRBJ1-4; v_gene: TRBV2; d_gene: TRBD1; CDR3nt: TGTGCCAGCAGTGAAGCGCCGGGACAGGGGGAAAAACTGTTTTTT; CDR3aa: CASSEAPGQGEKLFF
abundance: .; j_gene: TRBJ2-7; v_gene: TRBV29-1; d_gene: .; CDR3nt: TGCAGCGCCACCTCGGCGCAGCGTGCCTACGAGCAGTACTTC; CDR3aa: CSATSAQRAYEQYF
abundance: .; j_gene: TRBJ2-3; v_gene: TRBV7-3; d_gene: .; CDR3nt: TGTGCCAGCAGCTTAACTAGCGTTAGCACAGATACGCAGTATTTT; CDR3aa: CASSLTSVSTDTQYF
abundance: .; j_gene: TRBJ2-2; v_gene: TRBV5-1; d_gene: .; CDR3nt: TGCGCCAGCAGCGCAAGCCTTAACACCGGGGAGCTGTTTTTT; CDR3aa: CASSASLNTGELFF
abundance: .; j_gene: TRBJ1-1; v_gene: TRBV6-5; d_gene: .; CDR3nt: TGTGCCAGCTATTGGGCCAGGATAATGAACACTGAAGCTTTCTTT; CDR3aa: CASYWARIMNTEAFF
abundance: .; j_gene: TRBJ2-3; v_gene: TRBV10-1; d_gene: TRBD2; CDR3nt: TGCGCCAGCAGCTCGGGAGGGCCAGGAGATACGCAGTATTTT; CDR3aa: CASSSGGPGDTQYF
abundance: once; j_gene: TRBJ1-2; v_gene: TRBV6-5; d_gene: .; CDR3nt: TGTGCCAGCATTTTACAGAGAAAGTATGGCTACACCTTC; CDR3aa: CASILQRKYGYTF
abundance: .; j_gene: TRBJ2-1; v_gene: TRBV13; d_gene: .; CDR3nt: TGTGCCAGCAGCTTAGGTCTAGCGCTCTACAATGAGCAGTTCTTC; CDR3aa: CASSLGLALYNEQFF
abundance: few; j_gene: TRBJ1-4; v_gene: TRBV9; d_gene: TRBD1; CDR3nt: TGTGCCAGCAGCGCGACAGGGGTAACTAATGAAAAACTGTTTTTT; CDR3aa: CASSATGVTNEKLFF
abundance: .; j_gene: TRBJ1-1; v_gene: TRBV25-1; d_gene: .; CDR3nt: TGTGCCAGCAGTGATCTTGACAGGCTCACTGAAGCTTTCTTT; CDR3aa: CASSDLDRLTEAFF
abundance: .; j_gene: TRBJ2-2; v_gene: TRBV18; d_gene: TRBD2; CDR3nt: TGTGCCAGCTCACGTGAGCGGGAGGGCGGATACACCGGGGAGCTGTTTTTT; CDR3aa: CASSREREGGYTGELFF
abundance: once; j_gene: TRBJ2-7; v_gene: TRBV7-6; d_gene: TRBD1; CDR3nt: TGTGCCAGCAGCTTAGGGGGACAGGGGTACTACGAGCAGTACTTC; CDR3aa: CASSLGGQGYYEQYF
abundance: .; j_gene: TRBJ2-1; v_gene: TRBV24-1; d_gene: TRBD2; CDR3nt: TGTGCCACCAGTGATTTGTTAGCGGGAGGTGACAATGAGCAGTTCTTC; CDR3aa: CATSDLLAGGDNEQFF
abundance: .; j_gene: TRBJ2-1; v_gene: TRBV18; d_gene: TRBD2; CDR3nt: TGTGCCAGCTCACCTACCGGGACTAGTTACAATGAGCAGTTCTTC; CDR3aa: CASSPTGTSYNEQFF
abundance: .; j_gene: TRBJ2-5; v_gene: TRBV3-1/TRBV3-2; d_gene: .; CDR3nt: TGTGCCAGCAGCCTAGGGGGGAGGGAAGAGACCCAGTACTTC; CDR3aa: CASSLGGREETQYF
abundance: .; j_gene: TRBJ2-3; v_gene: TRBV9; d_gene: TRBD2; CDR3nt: TGTGCCAGCAGCGTCCCCCTAGCGGGAGGCACAGATACGCAGTATTTT; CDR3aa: CASSVPLAGGTDTQYF
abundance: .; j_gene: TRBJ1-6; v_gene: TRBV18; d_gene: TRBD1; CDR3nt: TGTGCCAGCTCACCATTGACAGGGGCGAATTCACCCCTCCACTTT; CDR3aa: CASSPLTGANSPLHF
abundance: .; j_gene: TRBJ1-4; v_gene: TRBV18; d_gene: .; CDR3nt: TGTGCCAGCTCACCGAGGTGGGATGAAAAACTGTTTTTT; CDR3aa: CASSPRWDEKLFF
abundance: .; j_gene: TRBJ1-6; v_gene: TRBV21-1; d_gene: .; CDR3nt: TGTGCCAGCAGCAAAGTTCCGTGGGCAGGGAATAATTCACCCCTCCACTTT; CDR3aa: CASSKVPWAGNNSPLHF
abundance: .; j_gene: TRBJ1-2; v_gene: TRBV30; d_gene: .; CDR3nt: TGTGCCTGGAGTGTAATTGCAGGGAACTATGGCTACACCTTC; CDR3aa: CAWSVIAGNYGYTF
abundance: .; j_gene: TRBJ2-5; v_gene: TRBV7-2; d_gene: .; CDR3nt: TGTGCCAGCAGCTTAGGACAGCACCTAGGGACCCAGTACTTC; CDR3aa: CASSLGQHLGTQYF
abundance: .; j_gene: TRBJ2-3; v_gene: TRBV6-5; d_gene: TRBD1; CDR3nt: TGTGCCAGCAGTTATCGGGACAGGGAAGATACGCAGTATTTT; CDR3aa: CASSYRDREDTQYF
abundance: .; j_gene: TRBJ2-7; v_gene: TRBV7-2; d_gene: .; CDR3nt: TGTGCCAGCAGCTTAACGGCGGCGAGCTCCTACGAGCAGTACTTC; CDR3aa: CASSLTAASSYEQYF
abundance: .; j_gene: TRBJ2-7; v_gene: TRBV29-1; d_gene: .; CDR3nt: TGCAGCGTTGCAGTCAGTTCCTACGAGCAGTACTTC; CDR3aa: CSVAVSSYEQYF
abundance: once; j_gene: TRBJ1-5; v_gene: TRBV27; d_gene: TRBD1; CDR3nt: TGTGCCAGCAGGGAATTACAGGGGGCGCGCCAGCCCCAGCATTTT; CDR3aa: CASRELQGARQPQHF
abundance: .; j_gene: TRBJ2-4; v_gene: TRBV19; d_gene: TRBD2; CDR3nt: TGTGCCAGTACCGTACTAGCGGGAGCGAACATTCAGTACTTC; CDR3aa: CASTVLAGANIQYF
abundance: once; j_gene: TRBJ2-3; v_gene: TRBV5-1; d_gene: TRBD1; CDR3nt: TGCGCCAGCAGCTTCGGGGACAGAGAGAACACAGATACGCAGTATTTT; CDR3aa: CASSFGDRENTDTQYF
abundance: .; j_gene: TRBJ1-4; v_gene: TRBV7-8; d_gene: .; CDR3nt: TGTGCCAGCAGCCCCCGGACCGTCAACAAGGGGAATGAAAAACTGTTTTTT; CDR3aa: CASSPRTVNKGNEKLFF
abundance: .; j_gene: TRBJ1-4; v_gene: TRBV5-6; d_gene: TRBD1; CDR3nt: TGTGCCAGCAGCGGCTCCGGGACAGGGAATGAAAAACTGTTTTTT; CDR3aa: CASSGSGTGNEKLFF
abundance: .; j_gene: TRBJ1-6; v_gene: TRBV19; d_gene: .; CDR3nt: TGTGCCAGTAGTTTAAACCGGGATTCACCCCTCCACTTT; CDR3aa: CASSLNRDSPLHF
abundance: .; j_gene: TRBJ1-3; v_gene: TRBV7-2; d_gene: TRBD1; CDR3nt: TGTGCCAGCAGCCGGGGGGGACAGAACTCTGGAAACACCATATATTTT; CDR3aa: CASSRGGQNSGNTIYF